The source of this TCR beta chain is a study of shared clonotypes between healthy human individuals (TCRdb year 2020). The study in broad terms: The cohort comprised two women and a few men aged 18 to 49 years. Different laboratories and diverse techniques were used to prepare libraries and sequence TCR repertoires, to increase sequencing depth and limit assay-specific biases. Per donor, three plates each were used for CD4 naive and CD4 memory, two for CD8 naive, and one for CD8 memory. Each donor's leukapheresis produced roughly between roughly 0.94 and 9.5 billion PBMCs. To estimate repertoire size and how much clonotypes are shared between individuals, the study performed deep sequencing of blood TCR repertoires from a few healthy adults.

Healthy HIV-negative adults with no recently reported acute infections or vaccinations were included as donors. All donors were Caucasian adults living in Nashville, Tennessee, USA. CD4+ T cells were enriched through magnetic negative selection, after which naive cells were positively selected on CD45RA and the remaining negative fraction served as the memory subset. Blood was collected by leukapheresis, and PBMCs were isolated by Ficoll-Histopaque density gradient centrifugation and then cryopreserved in liquid nitrogen vapor phase. Analytical flow cytometry was used to check the purity and quantity of every magnetically sorted T cell population. Each sorted fraction had its genomic DNA isolated and then quantified by UV absorbance on a Nanodrop 2000c. Using the deep immunoSEQ assay, multiplex PCR amplified TCR CDR3 regions from genomic DNA. Extracted genomic DNA from each cell subset was spread evenly across all wells of several immunoSEQ 96-well plates, with each plate serving as a replicate. For sorted subsets, 150 to 250 ng genomic DNA, equal to 30,000 to 35,000 T cell genomes, was loaded into each replicate PCR. The purified libraries were quantified using a Qubit 3.0 fluorometer, sized with a Bioanalyzer 2100, and then quantified again using the KAPA Library Quantification kit. Every immunoSEQ 96-well plate was sequenced on a dedicated single-read 150-cycle Illumina NextSeq 550 flow cell. Regarding the original processing steps: Because only junctional sequences without quality scores were contained in the immunoSEQ output, filtering matching that applied to full-length reads could not be performed. To assign V/J genes and CDR3, sequences were annotated against IMGT germline references using PyIR, a Python wrapper for IgBLAST v1.9. Any read was removed if the V/J assignment was weak (E-value above 1e-6), the CDR3 was missing, or the read contained stop codons, out-of-frame junctions, or ambiguous translated residues. A V3J clonotype was defined by an identical inferred V gene, J gene, and CDR3 amino acid sequence. Percentage overlap between repertoires was calculated by dividing the number of shared unique clonotypes by the size of the smaller repertoire. RTK rarefaction, the Chao1 estimator, and Recon v2.1 estimates of unobserved clonotypes were used to assess repertoire richness. Generation probabilities were computed with OLGA for all TCRbeta clonotypes obtained by the gDNA method from a handful of donors. TCRdb provides this immuneACCESS table in a form limited to in-frame rearrangements. Some clones are lacking; in checked studies, under half of them reflect an unresolved V gene, and why the rest are absent is not known. V, J and clone size were drawn from that table, and D and trimming were deduced from the DNA. The sample contains some 2,400,000 clones, 95% of them found a single time. The ten largest clones take up more than 0.1% of the sample.

Comment on this clone: The antigen it binds to is not known. One base away there is no much larger clone; base qualities are not given.

The study at large found these results: Incomplete sequencing was indicated by rarefaction of sorted-subset datasets, despite the large sequencing depth. Compared with non-shared clonotypes, the clonotypes found in all four sorted-subset donors had higher generation probabilities. Only blood was sampled, and tissue TCR repertoires likely differ from those in blood. Pairwise subsampling indicated that sequencing depth was expected to affect the degree of clonotype sharing among donors. Sharing across several donors was observed for approximately 5% of naive CD4, 3.5% of naive CD8, over 2% of memory CD4, and roughly 0.4% of memory CD8 clonotypes. Estimated clonotype richness was generally larger for naive than for memory subsets. Because the study included only a small number of donors, the genetic and exposure-history diversity represented was limited.

The TCR sequence derives from a man between 18 and 29 years old in good health. Sequencing was performed on naive CD4+ T cells sorted from blood. The cell subset or site label on this specimen signifies: CD45RA+ positively selected.

The encoded CDR3 is CASSPQGTLLPNEQFF. The nucleotide sequence reads as follows: TGTGCCAGCTCACCCCAGGGGACCCTATTACCCAATGAGCAGTTCTTC. The chain joins TRBV18 to TRBJ2-1; 6 matching bases give a weak D call of TRBD1. V gives up 3 bases and J gives up 6 bases, and the segment between their germline ends measures 18 bases. CDR1 is given as KGHSH and CDR2 as LQKENI, both from the germline V gene. There are 16 amino acids in the CDR3, from cysteine to phenylalanine inclusive. Just the 48-base CDR3 DNA is kept, in frame starting at base 1.